The 29 T cell receptor beta chains below come from one sample, sequenced in a study of T cells in Graves' hyperthyroidism and ophthalmopathy. Researchers took RNA transcripts and amplified the TCR beta CDR3 regions from them. HTBI primers were employed in a first-round RT-PCR of the TCR CDR3. TCRdb recomputed calls from the multiplex PCR reads with MiXCR, one row per CDR3 protein. The profile shows about 480,000 distinct CDR3 sequences, around a quarter of them singletons. Sample: blood. The origin of the receptors is a woman between 25 and 40 years old with Graves' ophthalmopathy.

V gene TRBV28 combines with J gene TRBJ1-5, with 7 bases identical to TRBD1. With V trimmed by 6 bases and J by 5 bases, 7 bases remained unmatched. Germline values: CDR1 MDHEN, CDR2 SYDVKM. This CDR3 contains 14 residues. The CDR3 coding sequence is TGTGCCAGCAGATTCACAGGGGAGTATCAGCCCCAGCATTTT. This translates into CASRFTGEYQPQHF.

This clonotype was found many times. The V gene is TRBV30, the J gene TRBJ2-7; a possible D gene is TRBD2 (6 bases). The V and J ends lost 5 bases and 3 bases respectively, with 14 bases between them. Germline loops: CDR1 GTSNPN, CDR2 SVGIG (reference sequence). The CDR3 spans 13 residues. CDR3 region: CAWRTRGFYEQYF. For the CDR3, the DNA is TGTGCCTGGCGGACACGGGGGTTCTACGAGCAGTACTTC.

This clonotype has at least ten counts. The CDR3 sequence is CASGQYQETQYF. The CDR3 DNA sequence: TGTGCCAGCGGGCAGTACCAAGAGACCCAGTACTTC. The chain joins TRBV28 to TRBJ2-5, with D hard to call. The CDR3 has 12 residues. Trimming removed 8 bases from V and 0 bases from J, with 7 bases in between. Germline V gives CDR1 MDHEN, CDR2 SYDVKM.

J is TRBJ2-7 and V is TRBV11-2; D uncertain. The CDR3 is 11 amino acids. The germline V and J ends were trimmed by 2 bases and 6 bases, with 5 bases remaining between them. Germline V gene lookup returns CDR1 SGHAT and CDR2 FQNNGV. The CDR3 bases are TGTGCCAGCAGCTTATTGCTCGAGCAGTACTTC. Translating gives CASSLLLEQYF.

This clonotype was observed a handful of times. The chain links TRBV2 to TRBJ1-5; the D is unclear. This CDR3 is 15 amino acids long. The V end was cut by 3 bases, the J end by 2 bases, with 11 bases between. The germline CDR1 and CDR2 sequences are SNHLY and FYNNEI. The CDR3 loop is CASSDQRMGNQPQHF. Written as DNA, the CDR3 is TGTGCCAGCAGTGATCAGCGGATGGGCAATCAGCCCCAGCATTTT.

This clonotype was recorded many times. V usage is TRBV12-3 or TRBV12-4 and J usage is TRBJ1-2; a possible D gene is TRBD1 (6 bases). The CDR3 has 14 residues. V was cut by 5 bases and J by 3 bases, with 13 bases left in between. The CDR3 bases are TGTGCCAGCAGTCATCAATACAGGGACTATGGCTACACCTTC. It is translated as CASSHQYRDYGYTF.

This clonotype was recorded at least ten times. V and J are TRBV20-1 and TRBJ2-7; D unclear. Germline CDR1 DFQATT, CDR2 SNEGSKA (reference sequence). Trimming left V 5 bases short and J 1 base short, with 15 bases between. The CDR3 totals 14 residues. The CDR3 DNA follows: TGCAGTGCTTGGTCGGAGACACCGTCCTACGAGCAGTACTTC. The encoded protein is CSAWSETPSYEQYF.

This clonotype has more than one count but fewer than ten. This chain joins TRBV12-3 or TRBV12-4 and TRBJ1-5; 9 positions match TRBD1. CDR3 length: 16 amino acids. The V and J ends lost 6 bases and 2 bases, in that order; junction bases with no gene match: 8. The CDR3 nucleotides read TGTGCCAGCAGAAACAGAAGGACAGGGGGCAATCAGCCCCAGCATTTT. Amino acids: CASRNRRTGGNQPQHF.

This clonotype was observed at least ten times. The V call is TRBV11-2, the J call TRBJ1-1; D is ambiguous. Germline V CDR1 and CDR2: SGHAT, FQNNGV. Trimming left V 6 bases short and J 7 bases short, with 21 bases between. The CDR3 has 15 residues. In nucleotides, the CDR3 is TGTGCCAGCAGTCAAACGTCCATACTTATACTTGAAGCTTTCTTT. Translating gives CASSQTSILILEAFF.

This clonotype showed up many times. The chain uses TRBV2 and TRBJ2-5; 8 bases align to TRBD1. CDR1 SNHLY and CDR2 FYNNEI come from the germline V gene. The J segment lost 5 bases and the V segment lost 2 bases, leaving 4 bases of the junction unmatched. CDR3 size: 14 residues. The CDR3 loop reads CASSEQGAQETQYF. The DNA for the CDR3 is TGTGCCAGCAGTGAACAGGGGGCGCAGGAGACCCAGTACTTC.

This clonotype was seen ten or more times. The chain is built from TRBV30 and TRBJ1-2, with D hard to call. Trimming removed 4 bases from V and 6 bases from J, with 15 bases in between. Germline CDR1 reads GTSNPN; CDR2 reads SVGIG (reference sequence). The CDR3 length is 13 residues. CDR3 amino acids: CAWKIRAWDGYTF. CDR3 in DNA: TGTGCCTGGAAGATCCGGGCCTGGGATGGCTACACCTTC.

This clonotype was recorded many times. This CDR3 reads CASSELGHPGTLEQYF. The CDR3 DNA reads as TGTGCCAGCAGTGAGCTCGGTCACCCTGGGACCCTCGAGCAGTACTTC. The V and J genes are TRBV6-4 and TRBJ2-7; D may correspond to TRBD1 or TRBD2 (5 bases each). The ends were cut back, 3 bases at V and 6 bases at J, with 21 bases in the middle. Germline CDR1 is MRHNA and CDR2 is SNTAGT. This CDR3 is 16 amino acids long.

Regarding this clonotype: A junction boundary mismatches the germline segment, possibly from a read error. V gene TRBV20-1 combines with J gene TRBJ1-2; D call uncertain. CDR1 and CDR2 (germline): DFQATT, SNEGSKA (reference sequence). The CDR3 extends over 13 amino acids. The CDR3 region has the DNA TGCAGTGCCACCCAGGCGGAGGGCTATGGTTACACCTTC. Translation gives CSATQAEGYGYTF.

This clonotype was counted many times. The chain links TRBV6-2 or TRBV6-3 to TRBJ1-1; D possibly corresponds to TRBD1 (6 bases). Trimming took off 0 bases at V and 11 bases at J, with 13 bases between the two ends. This CDR3 comprises 13 residues. Germline V gives CDR1 MNHEY, CDR2 SVGEGT. The CDR3 region is CASSYSPGVWAFF. For the CDR3, the DNA is TGTGCCAGCAGTTACTCCCCAGGGGTCTGGGCTTTCTTT.

This clonotype was detected many times. The rearrangement joins TRBV15 to TRBJ2-2; 7 bases match TRBD1. CDR1 LNHNV and CDR2 YYDKDF come from the germline V gene (reference sequence). CDR3 size: 15 residues. Unmatched junction bases numbered 1, after V lost 2 bases and J lost 1 base. CDR3: CATSRRDRNTGELFF. The CDR3 bases are TGTGCCACCAGCAGACGGGACAGGAACACCGGGGAGCTGTTTTTT.

This chain joins TRBV18 and TRBJ1-1; possibly TRBD1 for D (6 bases). Germline CDR1 KGHSH, CDR2 LQKENI. The germline V and J ends were trimmed by 1 base and 0 bases, with 9 bases remaining between them. The CDR3 runs to 15 residues. CDR3: CASSPRQDLNTEAFF. CDR3 coding DNA: TGTGCCAGCTCACCACGACAGGACTTGAACACTGAAGCTTTCTTT.

This clonotype was seen more than once but under ten times. The chain carries TRBV19 and TRBJ2-6; D not resolved. The germline gives CDR1 LNHDA, CDR2 SQIVND (reference sequence). The V end lost 9 bases, the J end lost 0 bases, and 6 bases lay between the germline ends. CDR3 length equals 13 residues. CDR3 in amino acids: CASAISGANVLTF. The CDR3, as DNA: TGTGCCAGCGCGATCTCTGGGGCCAACGTCCTGACTTTC.

This clonotype was counted a few times. V usage is TRBV7-2 and J usage is TRBJ1-2; 7 bases align to TRBD1. CDR1 and CDR2 (germline): SGHTA, FQGNSA. Germline trimming cut 5 bases from V and 6 bases from J; bases unmatched to any gene: 6. CDR3 size: 13 residues. The chain's CDR3 is CASSRTGPNGYTF. CDR3 DNA: TGTGCCAGCAGCCGGACAGGTCCAAATGGCTACACCTTC. Complete variable domain (other parts from reference TRBV7-2 and TRBJ1-2): GAGVSQSPSNKVTEKGKDVELRCDPISGHTALYWYRQSLGQGLEFLIYFQGNSAPDKSGLPSDRFSAERTGGSVSTLTIQRTQQEDSAVYLCASSRTGPNGYTFGSGTRLTVV.

The rearrangement joins TRBV15 to TRBJ2-5, with a weak D call TRBD2 (7 bases). The length of the CDR3 is 16 residues. Germline V gene sequence: CDR1 LNHNV, CDR2 YYDKDF (reference sequence). V was trimmed by 3 bases and J by 5 bases, leaving 19 bases between them. The chain's CDR3 is CATSSHRGAPLETQYF. The CDR3 DNA reads TGTGCCACCAGCAGCCACCGGGGGGCCCCCCTTGAGACCCAGTACTTC.

Ten or more counts support this clonotype. The chain couples TRBV24-1 to TRBJ2-2; the match to TRBD1 covers 11 bases. The V gene's germline CDR1 is KGHDR and CDR2 SFDVKD. V shed 5 bases, J shed 3 bases, and the junction held 1 base outside the gene matches. This CDR3 contains 15 residues. CDR3 nucleotides: TGTGCCACCAGTGGGGGACAGGGGGACACCGGGGAGCTGTTTTTT. Amino acids: CATSGGQGDTGELFF.

This clonotype was found many times. This chain joins TRBV29-1 and TRBJ1-1; 9 nucleotides align to TRBD1. Trimming at V came to 2 bases and at J to 1 base, leaving 11 bases not matched to a gene. There are 17 residues in the CDR3. The germline CDR1 and CDR2 sequences are SQVTM and ANQGSEA. Here the CDR3 reads CSVEQPGQGFPNTEAFF. CDR3 DNA: TGCAGCGTTGAACAGCCGGGACAGGGATTCCCGAACACTGAAGCTTTCTTT. The full variable domain, its missing parts supplied by reference TRBV29-1 and TRBJ1-1, is SAVISQKPSRDICQRGTSLTIQCQVDSQVTMMFWYRQQPGQSLTLIATANQGSEATYESGFVIDKFPISRPNLTFSTLTVSNMSPEDSSIYLCSVEQPGQGFPNTEAFFGQGTRLTVV.

This clonotype has a handful of counts. The chain links TRBV3-1 to TRBJ1-1, with D possibly being TRBD1 (6 bases). The CDR3 contains 18 residues. Germline loops: CDR1 LGHDT, CDR2 YNNKEL (reference sequence). V was trimmed by 0 bases and J by 0 bases, leaving 17 bases between them. The CDR3 nucleotides read TGTGCCAGCAGCCAAGAGTTGTCGGGGGCCAGCATGAACACTGAAGCTTTCTTT. Translation gives CASSQELSGASMNTEAFF.

At least ten counts were recorded for this clonotype. The rearrangement uses TRBV9 and TRBJ1-1; the D is unclear. The V end lost 0 bases, the J end lost 1 base, and 10 bases lay between the germline ends. The CDR3 runs 15 residues. CDR1 is SGDLS and CDR2 is YYNGEE in the germline V gene. CDR3 DNA sequence: TGTGCCAGCAGCGTAGGGGGTCTGAAGAACACTGAAGCTTTCTTT. Its protein product is CASSVGGLKNTEAFF.

This clonotype appeared many times. V is TRBV30 and J is TRBJ1-5; D uncertain. The CDR3 is 13 residues long. Looked up from germline, CDR1 is GTSNPN and CDR2 is SVGIG (reference sequence). V dropped 4 bases and J dropped 0 bases, with 7 bases sitting between them. CDR3 in amino acids: CAWNPDSNQPQHF. Here the CDR3 DNA reads TGTGCCTGGAATCCCGATAGCAATCAGCCCCAGCATTTT.

In its sample, this clonotype was seen many times. The rearrangement links TRBV20-1 to TRBJ1-5, with 8 positions matching TRBD1. The V gene end was trimmed by 6 bases and the J gene end by 6 bases; junction bases not matched to a gene: 7. This CDR3 region has 13 residues. Germline CDR1 reads DFQATT; CDR2 reads SNEGSKA (reference sequence). CDR3 nucleotides: TGCAGTGCCACCTGGACAGGGACTCAGCCCCAGCATTTT. This encodes CSATWTGTQPQHF.

The chain has TRBV6-5 and TRBJ1-3; unclear D gene. Trimming shortened V by 2 bases and J by 4 bases, and 9 bases separated the two germline ends. The CDR3 length is 14 residues. The V gene's germline CDR1 is MNHEY and CDR2 SVGAGI. The DNA for the CDR3 is TGTGCCAGCAGTTACGTGTACCCAGGAAACACCATATATTTT. It encodes CASSYVYPGNTIYF.

V gene TRBV7-2 combines with J gene TRBJ2-4; 11 bases align to TRBD2. The germline CDR1 and CDR2 sequences are SGHTA and FQGNSA. V shed 3 bases and J 14 bases; nucleotides not matched to a gene: 9. This CDR3 spans 14 amino acids. In DNA, the CDR3 is TGTGCCAGCAGCTTCTTTAGCGGGAGGGCCCAAAAGTACTTC. Protein product: CASSFFSGRAQKYF.

This clonotype was detected many times. The chain couples TRBV29-1 to TRBJ2-5, with D perhaps TRBD1 (6 bases). The CDR3 is 15 amino acids. In germline, CDR1 is SQVTM, CDR2 ANQGSEA. Trimming took 2 bases from V and 5 from J, leaving 18 bases between them. CDR3 bases: TGCAGCGTTGAAACCTACAGGGATTGGGGGGAGACCCAGTACTTC. The encoded protein is CSVETYRDWGETQYF.

This clonotype appeared many times. The chain recombines TRBV12-3 or TRBV12-4 with TRBJ2-5; the D gene is possibly TRBD2 (7 bases). The CDR3 contains 16 residues. Trimming shortened V by 3 bases and J by 2 bases, and 16 bases separated the two germline ends. CDR3 sequence: CASSFLWGGRQETQYF. In DNA, the CDR3 is TGTGCCAGCAGTTTCCTATGGGGGGGGCGACAAGAGACCCAGTACTTC.